This is a list of T cell receptor beta chains from one sample in a study of PD-1 blockade in classical Hodgkin lymphoma. Using immunoSEQ multiplex PCR, the repertoire was profiled, and TCRdb retains in-frame clones only, with some absent. The table has some 62,000 clones, about 91% seen once. This material consisted of peripheral blood mononuclear cells (PBMCs), taken at baseline. These receptors all stem from a human donor with classical Hodgkin lymphoma. The CDR3 runs from the conserved cysteine through the conserved F or W. The D gene is left open where the match is weak. The size entry is marked missing in some rows and otherwise reads once, few, many or a size class.

D,size,J,V,CDR3,DNA
.,.,TRBJ1-3,TRBV4-3,CASSQGAGAYSGNTIYF,TGCGCCAGCAGCCAAGGCGCTGGAGCTTACTCTGGAAACACCATATATTTT
.,.,TRBJ2-7,TRBV27,CASSFGGGAYEQYF,TGTGCCAGCAGTTTCGGAGGGGGCGCCTACGAGCAGTACTTC
.,.,TRBJ1-1,TRBV9,CASSVAQIGPEAFF,TGTGCCAGCAGCGTAGCCCAGATAGGACCTGAAGCTTTCTTT
.,once,TRBJ2-7,TRBV6-5,CASSYDSTYEQYF,TGTGCCAGCAGTTACGACAGCACCTACGAGCAGTACTTC
.,.,TRBJ1-2,TRBV19,CASSPPADYYGYTF,TGTGCCAGTAGTCCCCCCGCGGATTACTATGGCTACACCTTC
TRBD1,.,TRBJ2-2,TRBV6-5,CASSYRGQGTGELFF,TGTGCCAGCAGTTACCGGGGACAGGGAACCGGGGAGCTGTTTTTT
.,few,TRBJ2-7,TRBV7-9,CASSLVGYEQYF,TGTGCCAGCAGCTTAGTCGGGTACGAGCAGTACTTC
.,.,TRBJ2-3,TRBV19,CASSKTFPSWGDTQYF,TGTGCCAGTAGCAAAACCTTCCCTAGCTGGGGAGATACGCAGTATTTT
TRBD1,.,TRBJ2-1,TRBV27,CASSQRTGLVNEQFF,TGTGCCAGCAGTCAACGGACAGGGTTAGTCAATGAGCAGTTCTTC
TRBD1,.,TRBJ2-7,TRBV30,CAWSVPSFRGRLFPSAVHEQYF,TGTGCCTGGAGTGTACCTTCGTTCAGGGGGCGCCTCTTCCCGTCTGCGGTCCACGAGCAGTACTTC
.,.,TRBJ1-4,TRBV4-2,CASSQISGANEKLFF,TGTGCCAGCAGCCAAATCTCAGGGGCTAATGAAAAACTGTTTTTT
TRBD1,.,TRBJ2-7,TRBV6-5,CASSAAGTGFLEQYF,TGTGCCAGCAGTGCGGCCGGGACAGGGTTTCTCGAGCAGTACTTC
.,.,TRBJ1-2,TRBV19,CASSQWNAGHGYTF,TGTGCCAGTAGTCAATGGAACGCAGGGCATGGCTACACCTTC
TRBD2,.,TRBJ2-1,TRBV5-1,CASSVRNGGTANEQFF,TGCGCCAGCAGCGTGCGAAACGGGGGGACCGCCAATGAGCAGTTCTTC
.,.,TRBJ2-3,TRBV11-2,CASGSGTQPSTDTQYF,TGTGCCAGCGGTTCCGGGACTCAACCTAGCACAGATACGCAGTATTTT
.,.,TRBJ1-2,TRBV7-9,CASSLIQGEVGYTF,TGTGCCAGCAGCTTAATTCAGGGTGAGGTCGGCTACACCTTC
TRBD1,.,TRBJ1-3,TRBV18,CASSPGGKVTGQTNSGNTIYF,TGTGCCAGCTCACCGGGTGGCAAGGTAACGGGACAGACAAACTCTGGAAACACCATATATTTT
.,.,TRBJ2-7,TRBV11-3,CASSLDNGPSYEQYF,TGTGCCAGCAGCTTAGACAACGGACCCTCCTACGAGCAGTACTTC
.,.,TRBJ2-7,TRBV6-5,CASKGRTYEQYF,TGTGCCAGCAAAGGCAGGACCTACGAGCAGTACTTC
TRBD1,.,TRBJ1-2,TRBV13,CASSPEDRFVGYTF,TGTGCCAGCAGCCCCGAGGACAGGTTCGTCGGCTACACCTTC
.,.,TRBJ2-3,TRBV19,CASSIVWGVSTDTQYF,TGTGCCAGTAGTATAGTCTGGGGTGTTAGCACAGATACGCAGTATTTT
.,.,TRBJ1-2,TRBV19,CASSIARDYGYTF,TGTGCCAGTAGTATAGCCAGGGACTATGGCTACACCTTC